These 25 T cell receptor beta chains originate from one sample sequenced in a study of cytotoxic CD8 clonotypes in ibrutinib-treated CLL. Repertoires were generated with immunoSEQ multiplex PCR, while TCRdb's copy carries only in-frame clones and drops some. The table includes about 89,000 clones, approximately 78% detected once. Sequencing was performed on PBMCs, taken after 12 months of ibrutinib treatment. Receptors were obtained from a human donor with chronic lymphocytic leukemia.

The gene calls are TRBV10-3 and TRBJ2-5; TRBD1 matches 7 bases. The CDR3 runs 14 residues. With V trimmed by 10 bases and J by 3 bases, 11 bases remained unmatched. Germline V lookup: CDR1 ENHRY, CDR2 SYGVKD. The CDR3 DNA is TGTGCCACGGGTTCACTCACAGGGGAAGAGACCCAGTACTTC. Translating gives CATGSLTGEETQYF.

The chain carries TRBV27 and TRBJ2-3; 7 bases line up with TRBD1. This CDR3 comprises 17 residues. Germline V lookup: CDR1 MNHEY, CDR2 SMNVEV (reference sequence). Unmatched junction bases numbered 11, after V lost 5 bases and J lost 0 bases. The CDR3 DNA follows: TGTGCCAGCAGTACCTCCCTCCAAGGGGGCAGCACAGATACGCAGTATTTT. Its protein product is CASSTSLQGGSTDTQYF.

This clone has a handful of counts. An end of the junction does not agree with germline; a read error may underlie this. The genes are TRBV18 and TRBJ1-2, with 7 nucleotides matching TRBD1. Germline assignment: CDR1 KGHSH and CDR2 LQKENI. The CDR3 extends over 13 amino acids. The CDR3 DNA reads TGTGCCAGCTCCCAAGGACAGGTCTATAGCTACACCTTC. Translating gives CASSQGQVYSYTF.

The chain carries TRBV19 and TRBJ1-2; 11 bases map to TRBD1. J gave up 6 bases and V 7 bases, and 13 bases lay outside the gene matches. Germline V lookup: CDR1 LNHDA, CDR2 SQIVND (reference sequence). The length of the CDR3 is 16 residues. The CDR3 sequence: CASTPDRGRPTDGYTF. For the CDR3, the DNA is TGTGCCAGTACCCCGGACAGGGGGCGACCGACTGATGGCTACACCTTC.

The V call is TRBV7-3, the J call TRBJ1-2; D is uncertain. Germline values: CDR1 SGHTA, CDR2 FQGTGA. Deletions cut 3 bases from V and 6 bases from J, with 8 bases between. This CDR3 region has 12 residues. The CDR3 region is CASSLSWDGYTF. CDR3 DNA: TGTGCCAGCAGCTTGTCTTGGGATGGCTACACCTTC.

The V and J genes are TRBV20-1 and TRBJ1-2; TRBD1 agrees at 7 bases. The CDR3 has 11 residues. From germline, CDR1 is DFQATT and CDR2 SNEGSKA (reference sequence). The CDR3 DNA reads as TGCAGACTGGACAGGAACTATGGCTACACCTTC. The encoded protein is CRLDRNYGYTF.

The chain uses TRBV11-3 and TRBJ2-7; tentatively, D is TRBD1 (5 bases). CDR3 size: 12 residues. Germline assignment: CDR1 SGHNT and CDR2 YENEEA. Trimming stripped 0 bases from V and 5 bases from J, with 5 bases between. The DNA of the CDR3 is TGTGCCAGCAGCTTAGAGGGGCACGAGCAGTACTTC. It translates to CASSLEGHEQYF. Filled out from reference TRBV11-3 and TRBJ2-7, the complete variable domain reads EAGVVQSPRYKIIEKKQPVAFWCNPISGHNTLYWYLQNLGQGPELLIRYENEEAVDDSQLPKDRFSAERLKGVDSTLKIQPAELGDSAVYLCASSLEGHEQYFGPGTRLTVT.

This clone was detected a few times. This rearrangement joins TRBV19 to TRBJ1-5, with unresolved D. The CDR3 is 14 residues long. V dropped 0 bases and J dropped 7 bases, with 10 bases sitting between them. Germline lookup yields CDR1 LNHDA and CDR2 SQIVND (reference sequence). In nucleotides, the CDR3 is TGTGCCAGTAGTATAGAGGGCAGAGGACAGCCCCAGCATTTT. This encodes CASSIEGRGQPQHF.

The chain uses TRBV6-6 and TRBJ1-1, with D possibly being TRBD1 (6 bases). Looked up from germline, CDR1 is MNHNY and CDR2 is SVGAGI (reference sequence). The CDR3 length is 12 residues. V was clipped by 6 bases and J by 8 bases, with 13 bases between them. CDR3 coding DNA: TGTGCCAGCAGCCGACAGGATTCCGAAGCTTTCTTT. Protein: CASSRQDSEAFF.

V usage is TRBV5-1 and J usage is TRBJ2-2; 9 nucleotides agree with TRBD2. The germline CDR1 and CDR2 sequences are SGHRS and YFSETQ. The ends lost 3 bases at V and 2 bases at J; junction bases unmatched: 5. CDR3 length: 16 amino acids. CDR3 residues: CASSSLAGDNTGELFF. Written as DNA, the CDR3 is TGCGCCAGCAGCTCCTTAGCGGGGGATAACACCGGGGAGCTGTTTTTT.

The rearrangement uses TRBV4-1 and TRBJ2-3; D unclear. CDR3 length: 16 residues. Germline CDR1 MGHRA, CDR2 YSYEKL. V lost 0 bases to trimming and J lost 0 bases, with 10 bases between them. CDR3 protein: CASSQEIGHSTDTQYF. The DNA of the CDR3 is TGCGCCAGCAGCCAAGAAATAGGGCATAGCACAGATACGCAGTATTTT.

The rearrangement uses TRBV30 and TRBJ1-4, with 9 bases matching TRBD1. V lost 5 bases, J lost 10 bases, and 2 bases stayed unmatched. The CDR3 spans 11 residues. The germline V gene has CDR1 GTSNPN and CDR2 SVGIG (reference sequence). The CDR3 here is CAWGTGRKLFF. The DNA for the CDR3 is TGTGCCTGGGGGACAGGGCGAAAACTGTTTTTT.

J is TRBJ2-5 and V is TRBV5-4; no firm D call. CDR3 length: 14 amino acids. V lost 0 bases and J 6 bases, leaving 12 bases between the germline ends. Germline CDR1 and CDR2: SGHNT and YYREEE (reference sequence). Here the CDR3 reads CASSLAIGRKTQYF. The CDR3 DNA sequence: TGTGCCAGCAGCTTGGCCATAGGGCGGAAGACCCAGTACTTC.

The chain recombines TRBV11-2 with TRBJ2-1; D not certain. Trimming removed 7 bases from V and 8 bases from J, with 18 bases in between. The CDR3 has 14 amino acids. Per the germline V gene, CDR1 is SGHAT and CDR2 is FQNNGV. The CDR3 DNA reads TGTGCCAGCATCCGACAAAAATCGTCGGATGAGCAGTTCTTC. Encoded protein: CASIRQKSSDEQFF. Supplemented by reference TRBV11-2 and TRBJ2-1, the full variable domain reads EAGVAQSPRYKIIEKRQSVAFWCNPISGHATLYWYQQILGQGPKLLIQFQNNGVVDDSQLPKDRFSAERLKGVDSTLKIQPAKLEDSAVYLCASIRQKSSDEQFFGPGTRLTVL.

V gene TRBV18 combines with J gene TRBJ1-5, with D uncertain. There are 14 residues in the CDR3. CDR1 KGHSH and CDR2 LQKENI come from the germline V gene. V shed 2 bases and J shed 4 bases, with 9 bases lying between them. CDR3 sequence: CASSPESGNQPQHF. The DNA of the CDR3 is TGTGCCAGCTCACCAGAGTCAGGTAATCAGCCCCAGCATTTT. Full variable domain (rest looked up from reference TRBV18 and TRBJ1-5): NAGVMQNPRHLVRRRGQEARLRCSPMKGHSHVYWYRQLPEEGLKFMVYLQKENIIDESGMPKERFSAEFPKEGPSILRIQQVVRGDSAAYFCASSPESGNQPQHFGDGTRLSIL.

This chain links TRBV11-3 with TRBJ2-3; D is unclear. CDR3 length: 14 amino acids. V was trimmed by 1 base and J by 2 bases, leaving 7 bases between them. Looked up from germline, CDR1 is SGHNT and CDR2 is YENEEA. CDR3 region: CASSLALPTDTQYF. The CDR3 DNA sequence: TGTGCCAGCAGCTTAGCGCTGCCCACAGATACGCAGTATTTT.

Ten or more counts support this clone. This chain links TRBV9 with TRBJ1-5; 9 nucleotides align to TRBD1. The CDR3 has 15 residues. Germline CDR1 is SGDLS and CDR2 is YYNGEE. The V and J ends lost 4 bases and 4 bases, in that order; junction bases with no gene match: 6. The CDR3 sequence is CASSSTGTGNQPQHF. In DNA, the CDR3 is TGTGCCAGCAGCTCTACCGGGACAGGGAATCAGCCCCAGCATTTT.

This clone has just a few counts. The chain couples TRBV27 to TRBJ1-5; D is ambiguous. This CDR3 is 9 amino acids long. The germline V gene has CDR1 MNHEY and CDR2 SMNVEV (reference sequence). Between the trimmed V and J ends, which lost 8 bases and 6 bases, there was a span of 2 bases. The CDR3 region is CASGQPQHF. For the CDR3, the DNA is TGTGCCAGCGGTCAGCCCCAGCATTTT.

The gene calls are TRBV4-2 and TRBJ1-2; a weak D match, TRBD1 (5 bases). The germline CDR1 and CDR2 sequences are LGHNA and YNFKEQ. Trimming removed 0 bases from V and 10 bases from J, with 24 bases in between. The CDR3 extends over 17 amino acids. CDR3 nucleotide sequence: TGTGCCAGCAGCCAAGAGGGTGGGTCTTTAGGGGCATATCTCTACACCTTC. Translated, it gives CASSQEGGSLGAYLYTF.

The genes are TRBV11-2 and TRBJ2-3; perhaps TRBD2 as D (5 bases). Trimming removed 5 bases from V and 3 bases from J, with 6 bases in between. This CDR3 has 12 amino acids. Per the germline V gene, CDR1 is SGHAT and CDR2 is FQNNGV. CDR3 in amino acids: CASSRGTDTQYF. In DNA form, the CDR3 reads TGTGCCAGCAGCCGAGGGACAGATACGCAGTATTTT.

CDR3 nucleotide sequence: TGTGCCAGCAGCAAGGGGGCCCAACACGAGCAGTACTTC. This encodes CASSKGAQHEQYF. V and J are TRBV9 and TRBJ2-7; 7 positions match TRBD1. V gave up 4 bases and J gave up 5 bases; unmatched junction bases: 6. This CDR3 has 13 residues. Germline CDR1 is SGDLS and CDR2 is YYNGEE.

The chain uses TRBV30 and TRBJ2-3; 9 positions match TRBD1. Germline-derived CDR1 and CDR2 are GTSNPN and SVGIG (reference sequence). The CDR3 covers 15 residues. J was trimmed by 4 bases and V by 5 bases; bases with no gene match: 10. As DNA, the CDR3 is TGTGCCTGGGGAGACCGCAGACAGGGGGCAGATACGCAGTATTTT. Its translation: CAWGDRRQGADTQYF.

The chain joins TRBV28 to TRBJ1-2; possible D gene TRBD1, 6 bases. Per germline, CDR1 MDHEN and CDR2 SYDVKM. The length of the CDR3 is 12 residues. The ends were cut back, 5 bases at V and 12 bases at J, with 16 bases in the middle. The CDR3 here is CASSGPTGYHTF. The CDR3 DNA sequence: TGTGCCAGCAGTGGCCCCACAGGGTATCACACCTTC.

J is TRBJ1-1 and V is TRBV5-1, with no clear D. The CDR3 is made up of 13 amino acids. V lost 2 bases, J lost 1 base, and 6 bases lay in between. The V gene's germline CDR1 is SGHRS and CDR2 YFSETQ. CDR3 coding DNA: TGCGCCAGCAGCTTAACCCGGAACACTGAAGCTTTCTTT. Translated: CASSLTRNTEAFF. The full variable domain, in which reference TRBV5-1 and TRBJ1-1 provide the parts outside the CDR3, is KAGVTQTPRYLIKTRGQQVTLSCSPISGHRSVSWYQQTPGQGLQFLFEYFSETQRNKGNFPGRFSGRQFSNSRSEMNVSTLELGDSALYLCASSLTRNTEAFFGQGTRLTVV.

This clone was seen a single time. The chain couples TRBV30 to TRBJ1-4, with a possible D match to TRBD1 (5 bases). The V end lost 0 bases, the J end lost 7 bases, and 6 bases lay between the germline ends. Germline CDR1 and CDR2: GTSNPN and SVGIG (reference sequence). CDR3 length equals 12 residues. The CDR3 is CAWSVQGEKLFF. The CDR3 DNA sequence: TGTGCCTGGAGTGTTCAGGGTGAAAAACTGTTTTTT.